This T cell receptor (beta chain) was sequenced in a study of CD8 T cells in Susac syndrome. In blood CD8+ and CD4+ T cells, TCR beta underwent sequencing. As judged by recently defined diagnostic criteria, patients with Susac syndrome had definite or probable disease. TEMRA cells were FACS-enriched, unlike CD8+ and CD4+ T cells, which were negatively isolated. An amount of RNA that ranged from roughly 0.5 to 1 ug was reverse transcribed with random hexamers. One entry per CDR3 protein, called by TCRdb with MiXCR from the immunoSEQ multiplex PCR reads. The sample shows 150,000 to 180,000 distinct CDR3 sequences, 85% to 95% of them seen only once. This CDR3 region has 14 residues. J lost 1 base, V lost 5 bases, and 7 bases had no gene match. Germline V gene lookup returns CDR1 SQVTM and CDR2 ANQGSEA.

The clonotype was recovered from a human donor with Susac syndrome. This chain joins TRBV29-1 and TRBJ2-5; TRBD2 agrees at 7 bases. The sequencing sample was made of CD4+ T cells from PBMCs. CDR3 loop: CSVLIRGGQETQYF. As DNA, the CDR3 is TGCAGCGTTCTAATTCGCGGGGGCCAAGAGACCCAGTACTTC.